The clone carrying this TCR beta chain was observed a few times. The antigen remains unidentified. The CDR3 loop spans 12 amino acids. V was pared by 2 bases and J by 7 bases, with 8 bases between. Germline V gene data show CDR1 as PRHDT and CDR2 as FYEKMQ (reference sequence). TCR beta CDR3 regions were amplified from RNA transcripts. An opening RT-PCR round employed HTBI primers and preceded a second-round multiplex PCR. TCRdb used MiXCR to reprocess the multiplex PCR reads, holding one entry per CDR3 protein. The table has approximately 1.2 million distinct CDR3 sequences, 35% to 40% seen once. This sample was taken from a study of Graves' ophthalmopathy and Graves' hyperthyroidism. Study-level results: Appearing in blood as well were most expanded thyroid clonotypes above 0.001 frequency.

This chain connects TRBV13 to TRBJ1-2; D unclear. The receptor was derived from an adult man with Graves' hyperthyroidism. Input material: peripheral blood or thyroid tissue (not recorded which). In DNA, the CDR3 is TGTGCCAGCAGCTTATCGATAAGTGGCTACACCTTC. Residues: CASSLSISGYTF. Filled out from reference TRBV13 and TRBJ1-2, the complete variable domain reads AAGVIQSPRHLIKEKRETATLKCYPIPRHDTVYWYQQGPGQDPQFLISFYEKMQSDKGSIPDRFSAQQFSDYHSELNMSSLELGDSALYFCASSLSISGYTFGSGTRLTVV.